Listed below are T cell receptor beta chains from one sample, sequenced in a study of identical twins. TCRdb recomputed calls from the 5' RACE reads with MiXCR, one row per CDR3 protein. Altogether around 960,000 distinct CDR3 sequences are present, around an eighth being singletons, with the ten largest covering around 1.5%. In addition, the sample was reused for a study of yellow fever vaccine responses in identical twins.

The source material was PBMCs. These receptors were taken from a woman between 18 and 29 years old in good health. The CDR3 runs from the conserved cysteine through the conserved F or W. A D gene is named only where the DNA matches it firmly. The size field is filled for only some rows; it gives once, few, many or a size class.

d_call	j_call	v_call	clone_size	cdr3_nt	cdr3_aa
NA	TRBJ2-1	TRBV10-3	once	TGTGCCATCAGTGATTTAGTTCCCGATGAGCAGTTCTTC	CAISDLVPDEQFF
NA	TRBJ2-7	TRBV27	NA	TGTGCCAGCAGCCCCGCAGGGAGGAGCTCCTACGAGCAGTACTTC	CASSPAGRSSYEQYF
NA	TRBJ1-2	TRBV5-8	NA	TGTGCCAGCAGCTTGTTGTCCTCACCAGGATACGGCTACACCTTC	CASSLLSSPGYGYTF
NA	TRBJ2-3	TRBV6-4	NA	TGTGCCAGCAGTGATGGGGTTAGTTTCGGCACAGATACGCAGTATTTT	CASSDGVSFGTDTQYF
TRBD2	TRBJ2-1	TRBV7-3	once	TGTGCCAGCAGCTTCCCCCGGCTAGCGGGGACCAATGAGCAGTTCTTC	CASSFPRLAGTNEQFF
NA	TRBJ1-1	TRBV12-3/TRBV12-4	many	TGTGCCAGCAGTCTTTTTGACACTGAAGCTTTCTTT	CASSLFDTEAFF
NA	TRBJ1-3	TRBV6-5	few	TGTGCCAGCAGTTGGGAGGCAGGGGCTGGAAACACCATATATTTT	CASSWEAGAGNTIYF
NA	TRBJ1-1	TRBV5-1	few	TGCGCCAGCAGCGCAGATCTCATGAACACTGAAGCTTTCTTT	CASSADLMNTEAFF
TRBD1	TRBJ2-2	TRBV3-1	NA	TGTGCCAGCAGCCAGGCTAGGACAGGGGCCGGGGAGCTGTTTTTT	CASSQARTGAGELFF
NA	TRBJ2-3	TRBV29-1	few	TGCAGCGCTTACCAGGGCCACACAGATACGCAGTATTTT	CSAYQGHTDTQYF
NA	TRBJ1-4	TRBV7-2	NA	TGTGCCAGCAGCAGACGACAATGGGGAGATGAAAAACTGTTTTTT	CASSRRQWGDEKLFF
TRBD2	TRBJ2-1	TRBV25-1	NA	TGTGCCAGCGGTAGAGGCGGGAGCTCCTACAATGAGCAGTTCTTC	CASGRGGSSYNEQFF
NA	TRBJ2-7	TRBV28	NA	TGTGCCAGCAGTCCCAAGGGGCACCTCTCCTACGAGCAGTACTTC	CASSPKGHLSYEQYF
TRBD1	TRBJ2-5	TRBV20-1	few	TGCAGTGCTAGAAAGGCAGGGGGCGTTGAGACCCAGTACTTC	CSARKAGGVETQYF
NA	TRBJ2-3	TRBV5-1	many	TGCGCCAGCAGCCCCCACTTGGGGGTGGATACGCAGTATTTT	CASSPHLGVDTQYF
TRBD1	TRBJ1-1	TRBV2	few	TGTGCCAGCAGTCGTACAGGGGACGACATGAACACTGAAGCTTTCTTT	CASSRTGDDMNTEAFF
NA	TRBJ2-1	TRBV7-2	few	TGTGCCAGCAGCTTCGTCCATACCAATGAGCAGTTCTTC	CASSFVHTNEQFF
NA	TRBJ2-5	TRBV6-1	few	TGTGCCAGCAGTGCTGTGACAGGGCGGGGAGAGACCCAGTACTTC	CASSAVTGRGETQYF
NA	TRBJ2-2	TRBV3-1	many	TGTGCCAGCAGCCAAGTAGGGGGGAGGTCCGGGGAGCTGTTTTTT	CASSQVGGRSGELFF
NA	TRBJ2-5	TRBV2	NA	TGTGCCAGTGGGACACAAAGGCCAGGGAAGACCCAGTACTTC	CASGTQRPGKTQYF
TRBD1	TRBJ2-5	TRBV10-3	many	TGTGCCATCAGCCGGACAGGGGCTCAAGAGACCCAGTACTTC	CAISRTGAQETQYF
NA	TRBJ2-2	TRBV9	NA	TGTGCCAGCAGCGTCCACTTGACAGGCGCGAACACCGGGGAGCTGTTTTTT	CASSVHLTGANTGELFF
TRBD1	TRBJ1-3	TRBV2	few	TGTGCCAGCAACCGAGCCCGGGACAGTGGGAGAAACACCATATATTTT	CASNRARDSGRNTIYF
TRBD2	TRBJ2-5	TRBV4-1	once	TGCGCCAGCAGCCAGTCATGGGGCGGGGGGGCCAGGGAGACCCAGTACTTC	CASSQSWGGGARETQYF
TRBD1	TRBJ2-7	TRBV6-1	few	TGTGCCAGCAGACCCGACAGGGTCCCTTTCTACGAGCAGTACTTC	CASRPDRVPFYEQYF
TRBD1	TRBJ2-6	TRBV5-4	once	TGTGCCAGCAGCTTGGATCACAGGGGGGGGGCCAACGTCCTGACTTTC	CASSLDHRGGANVLTF
TRBD1	TRBJ2-7	TRBV9	many	TGTGCCAGCAGCGTTTACCCGGGACAGGGGTACGAGCAGTACTTC	CASSVYPGQGYEQYF
TRBD2	TRBJ2-1	TRBV5-1	many	TGCGCCAGCAGCTGGGGACTAGCGGGAGGTGCCTACAATGAGCAGTTCTTC	CASSWGLAGGAYNEQFF
NA	TRBJ2-7	TRBV10-3	few	TGTGCCATCAGTGATGGGGGGACCTACGAGCAGTACTTC	CAISDGGTYEQYF
NA	TRBJ2-3	TRBV5-1	NA	TGCGCCAGCAGCCTACAGGGTAGGGCAGATACGCAGTATTTT	CASSLQGRADTQYF
NA	TRBJ2-2	TRBV9	NA	TGTGCCAGCAGCGCAAGATTTAATTCGGGATCAAACGCGAACACCGGGGAGCTGTTTTTT	CASSARFNSGSNANTGELFF
TRBD1	TRBJ2-2	TRBV19	NA	TGTGCCAGTAGTATTGGCAGGGGGAGGAACACCGGGGAGCTGTTTTTT	CASSIGRGRNTGELFF
NA	TRBJ2-1	TRBV18	NA	TGTGCCAGCTCACCACCGGGGGCCACCTACAATGAGCAGTTCTTC	CASSPPGATYNEQFF
NA	TRBJ1-4	TRBV4-1	few	TGCGCCAGCAGCCAAGAGGAGTATCTCGGTGAAAAACTGTTTTTT	CASSQEEYLGEKLFF
TRBD1	TRBJ1-2	TRBV12-3/TRBV12-4	NA	TGTGCCAGCAGGCCTAGGACAGGGAGCTATGGCTACACCTTC	CASRPRTGSYGYTF
TRBD2	TRBJ2-1	TRBV9	few	TGTGCCAGCAGCGTAGGGGAGGGCTCCCCCCGGAATGAGCAGTTCTTC	CASSVGEGSPRNEQFF
NA	TRBJ2-1	TRBV6-1	few	TGTGCCAGCACCCTGGACCGGGTACTCTACAATGAGCAGTTCTTC	CASTLDRVLYNEQFF
NA	TRBJ1-1	TRBV5-1	few	TGCGCCAGCAGCTTGGTGGGGGGATCCAGCACTGAAGCTTTCTTT	CASSLVGGSSTEAFF
NA	TRBJ2-5	TRBV28	few	TGTGCCAGCAGTGATCCCGGGACACAGACGGGAGAGACCCAGTACTTC	CASSDPGTQTGETQYF
NA	TRBJ2-4	TRBV9	many	TGTGCCAGCAGCGGCCCGGCGGGGTCGGAGGCCAAAAACATTCAGTACTTC	CASSGPAGSEAKNIQYF
NA	TRBJ2-1	TRBV28	NA	TGTGCCAGCAGTGCATGGACTCGAGGGGATGAGCAGTTCTTC	CASSAWTRGDEQFF
TRBD1	TRBJ1-1	TRBV5-1	many	TGCGCCAGCAGCTCCGGGCCAGGGACAGGGAGGAACACTGAAGCTTTCTTT	CASSSGPGTGRNTEAFF
NA	TRBJ2-1	TRBV5-1	many	TGCGCCAGCAGCCCGGTAGGCAATGAGCAGTTCTTC	CASSPVGNEQFF